Listed here are 8 T cell receptor beta chains from one sample, sequenced in a study of cytomegalovirus exposure and HLA in healthy donors. PCR was performed using 60 Vbeta and 13 Jbeta primers. Assay used: immunoSEQ multiplex PCR; TCRdb lists only in-frame clones, some missing. The data contain some 120,000 clones, 74% of them singletons. Material for sequencing was PBMCs. The receptors were gathered from a woman between 50 and 59 years old in good health and CMV-seropositive.

This chain links TRBV19 with TRBJ1-5; D gene uncertain. This CDR3 contains 14 residues. V was clipped by 3 bases and J by 0 bases, with 6 bases between them. Germline V lookup: CDR1 LNHDA, CDR2 SQIVND (reference sequence). The DNA for the CDR3 is TGTGCCAGTAGTATCCTGTATAGCAATCAGCCCCAGCATTTT. It is translated as CASSILYSNQPQHF.

Notes on this clone: A read error may produce the germline difference seen at one junction end. The CDR3 loop is CASSLKTGWYEQYF. The CDR3 region has the DNA TGTGCTAGCAGCTTAAAGACAGGGTGGTACGAGCAGTACTTC. This rearrangement joins TRBV7-7 to TRBJ2-7; TRBD1 matches 7 bases. Germline loops: CDR1 SSHAT, CDR2 FNYEAQ (reference sequence). The CDR3 totals 14 residues.

V gene TRBV2 combines with J gene TRBJ2-2; the match to TRBD2 covers 15 bases. CDR1 and CDR2 from the germline V gene are SNHLY and FYNNEI. The ends lost 8 bases at V and 9 bases at J; junction bases unmatched: 16. This CDR3 spans 18 amino acids. The CDR3: CASAVGLAGGPLSRELFF. The CDR3 nucleotides are TGTGCCAGCGCGGTAGGACTAGCGGGGGGGCCGCTTTCCCGGGAGCTGTTTTTT.

J is TRBJ2-3 and V is TRBV2; weak D call: TRBD2 (6 bases). The CDR3 extends over 12 amino acids. Germline CDR1 reads SNHLY; CDR2 reads FYNNEI. Trimming removed 8 bases from V and 6 bases from J, with 12 bases in between. The DNA of the CDR3 is TGTGCCAGCGGGGGGTGGTCGGATACGCAGTATTTT. Translated, it gives CASGGWSDTQYF. The complete variable domain, with remaining parts taken from reference TRBV2 and TRBJ2-3, reads EPEVTQTPSHQVTQMGQEVILRCVPISNHLYFYWYRQILGQKVEFLVSFYNNEISEKSEIFDDQFSVERPDGSNFTLKIRSTKLEDSAMYFCASGGWSDTQYFGPGTRLTVL.

The chain couples TRBV5-4 to TRBJ2-3, with D maybe TRBD2 (7 bases). Germline lookup yields CDR1 SGHNT and CDR2 YYREEE (reference sequence). CDR3 length: 15 amino acids. Trimming cost V 10 bases and J 3 bases, with 21 bases left between them. CDR3 in amino acids: CALGGGRGGTDTQYF. The DNA for the CDR3 is TGTGCCTTGGGGGGGGGCCGAGGGGGGACAGATACGCAGTATTTT.

The chain employs TRBV6-5 and TRBJ1-2; 7 nucleotides align to TRBD1. In germline, CDR1 is MNHEY, CDR2 SVGAGI. J was trimmed by 8 bases and V by 7 bases; bases with no gene match: 7. The length of the CDR3 is 12 residues. CDR3 amino acids: CASKEGARGYTF. DNA of the CDR3: TGTGCCAGCAAGGAGGGGGCGCGAGGCTACACCTTC.

This clone was counted once. The V call is TRBV19, the J call TRBJ2-3; TRBD1 agrees at 8 bases. CDR1 LNHDA and CDR2 SQIVND come from the germline V gene (reference sequence). J gave up 6 bases and V 6 bases, and 5 bases lay outside the gene matches. This CDR3 contains 13 residues. The chain's CDR3 is CASSRGRLDTQYF. The DNA for the CDR3 is TGTGCCAGTAGCAGGGGGCGATTGGATACGCAGTATTTT.

V and J are TRBV7-8 and TRBJ1-2, with 7 nucleotides matching TRBD1. This CDR3 is 13 amino acids long. V trimming: 5 bases; J trimming: 4 bases; junction bases outside the gene matches: 4. Germline values: CDR1 SGHVS, CDR2 FQNEAQ. CDR3 bases: TGTGCCAGCAGCGTCCGGGACAGCTATGGCTACACCTTC. It encodes CASSVRDSYGYTF.